The sequence of this T cell receptor (beta chain) was determined in a study of cytomegalovirus exposure and HLA in healthy donors. Overall study context: Unique TCR beta sequences numbering over 100 million came from 150 million to 200 million T cells in an earlier analysis. Notes on the study in general: Roughly even sequencing depth across donors was the assumption behind the presence/absence analyses.

PCR used 60 Vbeta primers and 13 Jbeta primers. Using immunoSEQ multiplex PCR, the repertoire was profiled, and TCRdb retains in-frame clones only, with some absent. The repertoire consists of about 120,000 clones, with around 75% occurring once and the leading ten covering just under 3%. CDR1 is SGHRS, CDR2 YFSETQ, per germline. This CDR3 contains 15 residues. Germline trimming cut 3 bases from V and 0 bases from J; bases unmatched to any gene: 6. Note on this clone: Its specificity is not known.

V usage is TRBV5-1 and J usage is TRBJ2-7; 7 nucleotides agree with TRBD2. Sequencing used PBMCs. The receptor comes from a woman in her 40s in good health and CMV-seropositive. As DNA, the CDR3 is TGCGCCAGCAGCTCGCCAGCGGGGATCTCCTACGAGCAGTACTTC. Encoded protein: CASSSPAGISYEQYF.